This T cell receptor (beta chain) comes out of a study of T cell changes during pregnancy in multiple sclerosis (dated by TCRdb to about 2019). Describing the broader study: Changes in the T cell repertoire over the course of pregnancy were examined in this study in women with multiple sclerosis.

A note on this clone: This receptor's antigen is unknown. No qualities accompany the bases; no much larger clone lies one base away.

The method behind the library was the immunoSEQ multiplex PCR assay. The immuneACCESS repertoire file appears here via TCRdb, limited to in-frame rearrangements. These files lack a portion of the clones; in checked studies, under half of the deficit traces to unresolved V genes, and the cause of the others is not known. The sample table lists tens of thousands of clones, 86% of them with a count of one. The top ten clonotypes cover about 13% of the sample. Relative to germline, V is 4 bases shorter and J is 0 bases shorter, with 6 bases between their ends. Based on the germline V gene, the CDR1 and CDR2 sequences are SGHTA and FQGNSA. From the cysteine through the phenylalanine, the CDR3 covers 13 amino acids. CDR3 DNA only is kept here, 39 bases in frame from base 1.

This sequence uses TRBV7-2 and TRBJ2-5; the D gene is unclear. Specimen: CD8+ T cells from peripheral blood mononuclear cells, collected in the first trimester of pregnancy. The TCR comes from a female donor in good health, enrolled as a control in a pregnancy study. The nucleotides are TGTGCCAGCAGCTCCCCCAACCAAGAGACCCAGTACTTC. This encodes CASSSPNQETQYF.